The 31 T cell receptor beta chains reported below all come from one sample, sequenced in a study of CD8 T cells in ankylosing spondylitis. Study-wide results and caveats: Ankylosing spondylitis blood appeared to be characterized by a TCR beta motif of 8 or 9 highly homologous variants.

These receptors have no identified antigens. One entry per CDR3 protein, called by TCRdb with MiXCR from the 5' RACE reads. There are about 390,000 distinct CDR3 sequences in the sample; more than 20% occur only once, and approximately 16% lies in the top ten. The sample taken for sequencing was blood, either unsorted or a sorted T cell fraction (not recorded which). The receptors were sampled from a male donor with ankylosing spondylitis.

This rearrangement joins TRBV7-3 to TRBJ2-5; 7 positions match TRBD2. V shed 8 bases and J 4 bases; nucleotides not matched to a gene: 13. The length of the CDR3 is 15 residues. Germline CDR1 is SGHTA and CDR2 is FQGTGA. CDR3 nucleotide sequence: TGTGCCAGCGGCCTTGGGAGGGGCGCAGTAGAGACCCAGTACTTC. Its protein is CASGLGRGAVETQYF. Full variable domain (outside the CDR3, taken from reference TRBV7-3 and TRBJ2-5): GAGVSQTPSNKVTEKGKYVELRCDPISGHTALYWYRQSLGQGPEFLIYFQGTGAADDSGLPNDRFFAVRPEGSVSTLKIQRTERGDSAVYLCASGLGRGAVETQYFGPGTRLLVL.

The rearrangement links TRBV28 to TRBJ2-3, with 14 positions matching TRBD2. Trimming took 6 bases from V and 7 from J; bases not matched to a gene: 12. Looked up from germline, CDR1 is MDHEN and CDR2 is SYDVKM. The CDR3 extends over 17 amino acids. Written as DNA, the CDR3 is TGTGCCAGCAGGCATCTGCCGGGACTAGCGGGAGATTATACGCAGTATTTT. Its protein product is CASRHLPGLAGDYTQYF.

This clonotype was detected ten times or more. An end of the junction does not agree with germline; a read error may underlie this. V usage is TRBV28 and J usage is TRBJ2-2, with TRBD1 as a possible D gene (6 bases). Germline V CDR1 and CDR2: MDHEN, SYDVKM. This CDR3 is built from 15 residues. CDR3 sequence: CASSFGGSGTGELFF. CDR3 DNA sequence: TGCGCCAGCAGTTTTGGGGGCTCCGGCACCGGGGAGCTGTTTTTT.

This clonotype was counted between two and nine times. The chain joins TRBV7-2 to TRBJ2-3; TRBD2 matches 7 bases. Per germline, CDR1 SGHTA and CDR2 FQGNSA. The CDR3 is made up of 14 amino acids. V was pared by 5 bases and J by 2 bases, with 4 bases of the junction left unmatched. Written as DNA, the CDR3 is TGTGCCAGCAGCGTCGGGACTATCACAGATACGCAGTATTTT. It encodes CASSVGTITDTQYF. Looking up the rest from reference TRBV7-2 and TRBJ2-3 gives the full variable domain: GAGVSQSPSNKVTEKGKDVELRCDPISGHTALYWYRQSLGQGLEFLIYFQGNSAPDKSGLPSDRFSAERTGGSVSTLTIQRTQQEDSAVYLCASSVGTITDTQYFGPGTRLTVL.

V gene TRBV4-2 combines with J gene TRBJ2-1, with 7 positions matching TRBD2. The CDR3 runs to 16 residues. The germline V gene has CDR1 LGHNA and CDR2 YNFKEQ. The J segment lost 8 bases and the V segment lost 1 base, leaving 11 bases of the junction unmatched. The CDR3 loop is CASSQVGRREMDEQFF. CDR3 DNA sequence: TGTGCCAGCAGCCAAGTGGGAAGGCGGGAGATGGATGAGCAGTTCTTC.

The chain employs TRBV29-1 and TRBJ2-7, with 7 bases that match TRBD1. This CDR3 has 15 residues. V trimming: 2 bases; J trimming: 2 bases; junction bases outside the gene matches: 9. Germline V gene data show CDR1 as SQVTM and CDR2 as ANQGSEA. CDR3 nucleotide sequence: TGCAGCGTTGAATCGACAGGGCCATCCACCTACGAGCAGTACTTC. This sequence encodes CSVESTGPSTYEQYF.

This clonotype was seen only a few times. The J gene is TRBJ1-5, the V gene TRBV5-1, with 8 bases aligning to TRBD1. Trimming at V came to 1 base and at J to 2 bases, leaving 5 bases not matched to a gene. The CDR3 runs to 16 residues. CDR1 SGHRS and CDR2 YFSETQ come from the germline V gene. The CDR3: CASSLTAGGGNQPQHF. Here the CDR3 DNA reads TGCGCCAGCAGCTTGACCGCAGGGGGCGGCAATCAGCCCCAGCATTTT. Combining the CDR3 with reference TRBV5-1 and TRBJ1-5 gives the whole variable domain KAGVTQTPRYLIKTRGQQVTLSCSPISGHRSVSWYQQTPGQGLQFLFEYFSETQRNKGNFPGRFSGRQFSNSRSEMNVSTLELGDSALYLCASSLTAGGGNQPQHFGDGTRLSIL.

This clonotype has more than one count but fewer than ten. V is TRBV4-3 and J is TRBJ2-1, with D possibly TRBD1 on 6 matching bases. Germline-derived CDR1 and CDR2 are LGHNA and YSLEER. Trimming took off 0 bases at V and 5 bases at J, with 11 bases between the two ends. The CDR3 spans 15 residues. The CDR3 reads CASSQELNRDNEQFF. The CDR3 DNA reads as TGCGCCAGCAGCCAAGAACTGAACAGGGACAATGAGCAGTTCTTC.

The chain employs TRBV5-6 and TRBJ2-1, with 8 positions matching TRBD2. This CDR3 region has 13 residues. With 3 bases clipped from V and 8 bases from J, the junction kept 4 bases outside the gene matches. CDR1 and CDR2 from the germline V gene are SGHDT and YYEEEE. The CDR3 sequence: CASSSRGGDEQFF. The CDR3 nucleotides are TGTGCCAGCAGCTCCCGGGGGGGCGATGAGCAGTTCTTC.

This clonotype was counted ten times or more. CDR3 sequence reads: CATSDTTGMYTGELFF. The DNA of the CDR3 is TGTGCCACCAGTGATACCACAGGGATGTACACCGGGGAGCTGTTTTTT. V and J are TRBV24-1 and TRBJ2-2; tentatively, D is TRBD1 (6 bases). Trimming left V 3 bases short and J 3 bases short, with 13 bases between. Germline CDR1 KGHDR, CDR2 SFDVKD. The CDR3 totals 16 residues.

This clonotype has just a few counts. The chain joins TRBV7-8 to TRBJ1-1, with D possibly TRBD1 on 5 matching bases. Looked up from germline, CDR1 is SGHVS and CDR2 is FQNEAQ. V shed 5 bases and J shed 7 bases, with 20 bases lying between them. The CDR3 sequence is 15 residues long. The DNA of the CDR3 is TGTGCCAGCAGCCCTATTATGTCACAGGCCCGTGAAGCTTTCTTT. As protein: CASSPIMSQAREAFF.

This clonotype was observed a few times. This sequence joins TRBV29-1 and TRBJ1-2; D is uncertain. The CDR3 is 14 amino acids. Looked up from germline, CDR1 is SQVTM and CDR2 is ANQGSEA. The V end lost 6 bases, the J end lost 4 bases, and 18 bases lay between the germline ends. CDR3 sequence reads: CSVTVGRQVYGYTF. CDR3 sequence (DNA): TGCAGCGTAACGGTTGGGAGGCAAGTCTATGGCTACACCTTC. The full variable domain, rest sourced from reference TRBV29-1 and TRBJ1-2, is SAVISQKPSRDICQRGTSLTIQCQVDSQVTMMFWYRQQPGQSLTLIATANQGSEATYESGFVIDKFPISRPNLTFSTLTVSNMSPEDSSIYLCSVTVGRQVYGYTFGSGTRLTVV.

This clonotype occurred a few times. This chain links TRBV7-3 with TRBJ2-2; 10 positions match TRBD2. CDR1 and CDR2 from the germline V gene are SGHTA and FQGTGA. The V gene end was trimmed by 5 bases and the J gene end by 2 bases; junction bases not matched to a gene: 5. This CDR3 is 16 amino acids long. In DNA, the CDR3 is TGTGCCAGCAGCCCCGGGACTAGCGCCAACACCGGGGAGCTGTTTTTT. Translation: CASSPGTSANTGELFF.

DNA for the CDR3: TGTGCCAGCAGTCCCGGGACGCGTTACAATGAGCAGTTCTTC. This gives the protein CASSPGTRYNEQFF. The rearrangement links TRBV6-1 to TRBJ2-1; D possibly matches TRBD1 or TRBD2 (5 bases each). V was clipped by 5 bases and J by 4 bases, with 12 bases between them. Germline V lookup: CDR1 MNHNS, CDR2 SASEGT. This CDR3 region has 14 residues.

This clonotype has only a few counts. The chain joins TRBV18 to TRBJ2-3; TRBD1 matches 7 bases. This CDR3 has 15 amino acids. The J segment lost 0 bases and the V segment lost 6 bases, leaving 6 bases of the junction unmatched. Per the germline V gene, CDR1 is KGHSH and CDR2 is LQKENI. Here the CDR3 reads CASSPGQLSTDTQYF. For the CDR3, the DNA is TGTGCCAGCTCCCCGGGACAGTTAAGCACAGATACGCAGTATTTT.

The sample holds a few counts of this clonotype. The rearrangement joins TRBV7-2 to TRBJ1-1; no clear D. This CDR3 has 13 amino acids. The V and J ends lost 1 base and 7 bases respectively, with 10 bases between them. The germline V gene has CDR1 SGHTA and CDR2 FQGNSA. CDR3 amino acids: CASSLGMGFEAFF. For the CDR3, the DNA is TGTGCCAGCAGCTTAGGAATGGGTTTTGAAGCTTTCTTT.

The chain has TRBV18 and TRBJ2-1, with no clear D. The ends were cut back, 0 bases at V and 14 bases at J, with 14 bases in the middle. The CDR3 loop spans 13 amino acids. Germline V gene lookup returns CDR1 KGHSH and CDR2 LQKENI. CDR3 bases: TGTGCCAGCTCACCACCCGGTCGAGAAAGCGAGTTCTTC. Residues: CASSPPGRESEFF.

This clonotype showed up just a few times. The V and J genes are TRBV7-6 and TRBJ2-7; D might be TRBD1 (5 bases). V gave up 1 base and J gave up 4 bases, with 8 bases separating them. CDR1 is SGHVS and CDR2 is FNYEAQ in the germline V gene. There are 13 residues in the CDR3. The CDR3 nucleotides are TGTGCCAGCAGCTTAGGTTCAGGGTACGAGCAGTACTTC. Its translation is CASSLGSGYEQYF.

This chain connects TRBV11-3 to TRBJ2-7; 9 nucleotides match TRBD1. This CDR3 has 16 residues. The ends lost 6 bases at V and 3 bases at J; junction bases unmatched: 12. Germline V gene sequence: CDR1 SGHNT, CDR2 YENEEA. The CDR3 sequence is CASRNGAGTGNYEQYF. The CDR3 nucleotides read TGTGCCAGCAGAAACGGAGCCGGGACAGGGAACTACGAGCAGTACTTC.

Only a few counts were recorded for this clonotype. The chain recombines TRBV7-8 with TRBJ2-7; no firm D call. Per the germline V gene, CDR1 is SGHVS and CDR2 is FQNEAQ. The V end was cut by 0 bases, the J end by 4 bases, with 10 bases between. This CDR3 has 14 amino acids. In DNA, the CDR3 is TGTGCCAGCAGCTTAGCGGGCCCGGTATACGAGCAGTACTTC. Encoded protein: CASSLAGPVYEQYF.

This sequence joins TRBV27 and TRBJ2-7; 8 bases align to TRBD1. The V and J ends lost 5 bases and 3 bases, in that order; junction bases with no gene match: 3. This CDR3 is built from 13 residues. Per germline, CDR1 MNHEY and CDR2 SMNVEV (reference sequence). CDR3 amino acids: CASSMDRDYEQYF. Written as DNA, the CDR3 is TGTGCCAGCAGTATGGACAGGGACTACGAGCAGTACTTC.

This sequence joins TRBV9 and TRBJ2-7; D is ambiguous. The germline V gene has CDR1 SGDLS and CDR2 YYNGEE. This CDR3 spans 15 amino acids. V lost 0 bases and J lost 3, with 13 bases in between. The CDR3 DNA sequence: TGTGCCAGCAGCGTAGGCCCGGACGGAAGCTACGAGCAGTACTTC. Translated, it gives CASSVGPDGSYEQYF.

The chain combines TRBV20-1 with TRBJ2-3, with D perhaps matching TRBD2 (5 bases). V was cut by 0 bases and J by 1 base, with 23 bases left in between. This CDR3 has 19 amino acids. Germline V gene data show CDR1 as DFQATT and CDR2 as SNEGSKA (reference sequence). CDR3 in amino acids: CSARDWEWETDRGTDTQYF. The CDR3 DNA reads TGCAGTGCTAGAGATTGGGAGTGGGAGACTGATCGGGGCACAGATACGCAGTATTTT.

The table lists this clonotype with a few counts. The chain couples TRBV3-1 to TRBJ2-3, with TRBD1 identical over 8 bases. The CDR3 covers 15 residues. Germline V gene lookup returns CDR1 LGHDT and CDR2 YNNKEL (reference sequence). V dropped 3 bases and J dropped 5; count of bases not matched to a gene: 7. The DNA for the CDR3 is TGTGCCAGCAGCCAGGCCGGACAGGGAGGAGATACGCAGTATTTT. Translating gives CASSQAGQGGDTQYF.

This clonotype was detected a few times. V and J are TRBV20-1 and TRBJ1-2, with D possibly matching TRBD1 (5 bases). Germline-derived CDR1 and CDR2 are DFQATT and SNEGSKA (reference sequence). The CDR3 totals 16 residues. Trimming left V 5 bases short and J 7 bases short, with 26 bases between. This CDR3 is CSAPGQGLSLGAGYTF. The CDR3 coding sequence is TGCAGTGCTCCAGGACAAGGCCTCTCCCTCGGTGCTGGCTACACCTTC.

This clonotype has only a few counts. The rearrangement links TRBV6-5 to TRBJ2-2, with D tentatively TRBD1 or TRBD2 (6 bases each). Germline CDR1 is MNHEY and CDR2 is SVGAGI. V was trimmed by 4 bases and J by 2 bases, leaving 17 bases between them. This CDR3 region has 17 residues. CDR3 in DNA: TGTGCCAGCAGTTTGCGGGGAGAGGGGGTTAACACCGGGGAGCTGTTTTTT. Protein: CASSLRGEGVNTGELFF.

This clonotype was seen a handful of times. The J gene is TRBJ2-1, the V gene TRBV5-1; D gene uncertain. With 6 bases removed from V and 0 bases from J, the gap between germline ends came to 10 bases. Germline V CDR1 and CDR2: SGHRS, YFSETQ. The CDR3 covers 14 residues. The CDR3 loop reads CASKDPSSYNEQFF. In DNA form, the CDR3 reads TGCGCCAGCAAAGACCCGAGCTCCTACAATGAGCAGTTCTTC.

The J gene is TRBJ2-1, the V gene TRBV19; D gene unclear. The CDR3 covers 13 residues. Trimming pared 6 bases from V and 9 bases from J, leaving 15 bases between. Per germline, CDR1 LNHDA and CDR2 SQIVND (reference sequence). CDR3 residues: CASRPLVASEQFF. CDR3 nucleotides: TGTGCCAGTAGACCCCTAGTGGCGTCTGAGCAGTTCTTC.

This clonotype was counted a few times. This chain connects TRBV25-1 to TRBJ2-7; the D is unclear. This CDR3 region has 14 residues. With 6 bases removed from V and 2 bases from J, the gap between germline ends came to 14 bases. Germline V gene data show CDR1 as MGHDK and CDR2 as SYGVNS. The CDR3: CASRMATAPYEQYF. CDR3 nucleotide sequence: TGTGCCAGCAGGATGGCAACCGCACCCTACGAGCAGTACTTC.

J is TRBJ2-5 and V is TRBV6-1; D may be TRBD2 (6 bases). V was pared by 6 bases and J by 1 base, with 15 bases between. Germline V gene sequence: CDR1 MNHNS, CDR2 SASEGT. This CDR3 region has 15 residues. CDR3 coding DNA: TGTGCCAGCAGGCCCGGACTATCCCCCCAAGAGACCCAGTACTTC. This codes for CASRPGLSPQETQYF.

The chain has TRBV12-3 or TRBV12-4 and TRBJ2-7; 15 nucleotides match TRBD2. The CDR3 contains 14 residues. V gave up 7 bases and J gave up 6 bases; unmatched junction bases: 4. The DNA of the CDR3 is TGTGCCAGCAAGCCGGGACTAGCGGGAGGCGAGCAGTACTTC. It specifies CASKPGLAGGEQYF.